The rows below give T cell receptor beta chains drawn from one sample of a study of blood T cell repertoires in COVID-19. Data came from immunoSEQ multiplex PCR; TCRdb stores just in-frame clones and leaves some out. Found here are around 70,000 clones, about 82% of them singletons; the top ten hold 4.8%. Sequencing was done on a sample of peripheral blood. The receptors derive from a woman older than 75 with active or convalescent COVID-19. Each CDR3 is given with its conserved first and last residue. D genes are given only for firm matches.

TRBJ2-7	.	TRBV9	TGTGCCAGCAGCCCAATAGCGGTACCCTCCTACGAGCAGTACTTC	CASSPIAVPSYEQYF
TRBJ2-7	TRBD1	TRBV28	TGTGCCAGCAAAAACTCGGGACAGATTTACGAGCAGTACTTC	CASKNSGQIYEQYF
TRBJ2-7	TRBD2	TRBV27	TGTGCCAGCAGCAAAGGACTAGCGGGGCAACCTTCCTACGAGCAGTACTTC	CASSKGLAGQPSYEQYF
TRBJ1-1	.	TRBV5-6	TGTGCCAGCAGCTTGTGGCAGTCGAACACTGAAGCTTTCTTT	CASSLWQSNTEAFF
TRBJ1-1	.	TRBV7-2	TGTGCCAGCAGCCCAAGAACAGTGAACACTGAAGCTTTCTTT	CASSPRTVNTEAFF
TRBJ1-2	.	TRBV19	TGTGCCAGTAGTAAATTCCCTCTCCCCTATGGCTACACCTTC	CASSKFPLPYGYTF
TRBJ1-1	.	TRBV23-1	TGCGCCAGCAGTCAATCGGGGGTCAGGGGCGAGGCTTTCTTT	CASSQSGVRGEAFF
TRBJ2-5	TRBD2	TRBV18	TGTGCCAGCTCCCGAGCGGGGAAAGAGACCCAGTACTTC	CASSRAGKETQYF
TRBJ2-5	.	TRBV5-1	TGCGCCAGCAGCTTGGTTGTAGCGGCGGGAGAGACCCAGTACTTC	CASSLVVAAGETQYF
TRBJ2-7	.	TRBV3-1/TRBV3-2	TGTGCCAGCAGCCATCTGGGCCCCGGCGAGCAGTACTTC	CASSHLGPGEQYF
TRBJ1-1	.	TRBV6-5	TGTGCCAGCAGTTACTCTGGGGGCGTGAACACTGAAGCTTTCTTT	CASSYSGGVNTEAFF